The 32 T cell receptor beta chains below all came from one sample that was sequenced in a study of cytomegalovirus exposure and HLA in healthy donors. The study ran its PCR with 60 Vbeta and 13 Jbeta primers. The protocol was immunoSEQ multiplex PCR, while the TCRdb copy is restricted to in-frame clones and leaves out a portion. Of about 130,000 clones listed, 80% are singletons. Sequences were obtained from PBMCs. Receptors were obtained from a female donor in good health and CMV-seronegative.

The V call is TRBV5-6, the J call TRBJ1-1, with TRBD1 as a possible D gene (5 bases). The germline V gene encodes CDR1 SGHDT and CDR2 YYEEEE. Trimming took off 4 bases at V and 7 bases at J, with 17 bases between the two ends. The CDR3 length is 14 residues. This CDR3 reads CASSGARPHLEAFF. The CDR3, as DNA: TGTGCCAGCAGCGGGGCGAGGCCCCACCTTGAAGCTTTCTTT. The entire variable domain, with the rest obtained from reference TRBV5-6 and TRBJ1-1, is as follows: DAGVTQSPTHLIKTRGQQVTLRCSPKSGHDTVSWYQQALGQGPQFIFQYYEEEERQRGNFPDRFSGHQFPNYSSELNVNALLLGDSALYLCASSGARPHLEAFFGQGTRLTVV.

J is TRBJ1-1 and V is TRBV10-2; D unclear. The CDR3 is 15 amino acids. V lost 0 bases to trimming and J lost 0 bases, with 8 bases between them. Germline V gene lookup returns CDR1 WSHSY and CDR2 SAAADI. CDR3 nucleotides: TGCGCCAGCAGTGAGTCCTCAGTTATGAACACTGAAGCTTTCTTT. Amino acids: CASSESSVMNTEAFF.

The CDR3 spells CASSLAGGKGPLETQYF. CDR3 nucleotides: TGCGCCAGCAGCTTAGCCGGGGGGAAAGGTCCCCTAGAGACCCAGTACTTC. The chain links TRBV5-1 to TRBJ2-5; 7 bases line up with TRBD2. V lost 2 bases, J lost 4 bases, and 14 bases stayed unmatched. The CDR3 covers 17 residues. Germline V gene sequence: CDR1 SGHRS, CDR2 YFSETQ.

This clone was observed a single time. The chain has TRBV9 and TRBJ2-5, with D tentatively TRBD2 (6 bases). The V end lost 0 bases, the J end lost 5 bases, and 8 bases lay between the germline ends. The CDR3 contains 13 residues. Germline-derived CDR1 and CDR2 are SGDLS and YYNGEE. The DNA for the CDR3 is TGTGCCAGCAGCGTAGATGGGGGGGAGACCCAGTACTTC. Amino acid sequence: CASSVDGGETQYF.

This clone has just a few counts. The chain uses TRBV7-8 and TRBJ2-5; 12 bases match TRBD1. V was clipped by 5 bases and J by 5 bases; unmatched bases: 6. The CDR3 covers 15 residues. Germline V CDR1 and CDR2: SGHVS, FQNEAQ. The CDR3 nucleotides read TGTGCCAGCAGCCCAGGGACAGGGGGCTTGGAGACCCAGTACTTC. Amino acids: CASSPGTGGLETQYF. Supplemented by reference TRBV7-8 and TRBJ2-5, the full variable domain reads GAGVSQSPRYKVAKRGQDVALRCDPISGHVSLFWYQQALGQGPEFLTYFQNEAQLDKSGLPSDRFFAERPEGSVSTLKIQRTQQEDSAVYLCASSPGTGGLETQYFGPGTRLLVL.

In its sample, this clone was seen once. V is TRBV2 and J is TRBJ2-5; TRBD1 agrees at 8 bases. The end of the DNA fits TRBJ2-7 better, so the J call may be wrong. This CDR3 region has 14 residues. Germline V CDR1 and CDR2: SNHLY, FYNNEI. In DNA form, the CDR3 reads TGTGCCAGCAAGGAGACAGGGGTTTCCTACGAGCAGTACTTC. Its translation is CASKETGVSYEQYF.

The CDR3 DNA is TGTGCCAGCAGTCGAGCCTTAGGGGGGGACGACTATGGCTACACCTTC. Translation: CASSRALGGDDYGYTF. The chain employs TRBV7-6 and TRBJ1-2; D perhaps matches TRBD1 (6 bases). CDR1 and CDR2 (germline): SGHVS, FNYEAQ. The CDR3 covers 16 residues. V was shortened by 6 bases and J by 3 bases, with 20 bases between the two germline ends.

The CDR3 bases are TGTGCCAGCAGTGAAGCATCTGGTCCGGTGAGAGGCTACACCTTC. Translating it yields CASSEASGPVRGYTF. The gene calls are TRBV6-1 and TRBJ1-2; D is ambiguous. V lost 0 bases, J lost 8 bases, and 16 bases lay in between. Germline V lookup: CDR1 MNHNS, CDR2 SASEGT. The CDR3 contains 15 residues.

The genes are TRBV2 and TRBJ2-3; D remains unclear. This CDR3 spans 11 amino acids. Trimming took 11 bases from V and 4 from J, leaving 10 bases between them. CDR1 SNHLY and CDR2 FYNNEI come from the germline V gene. Written as DNA, the CDR3 is TGTGCCGCGGCTGCAGCAGATACGCAGTATTTT. Translated, it gives CAAAAADTQYF.

V usage is TRBV19 and J usage is TRBJ2-6, with D unclear. CDR1 is LNHDA, CDR2 SQIVND, per germline (reference sequence). The CDR3 loop spans 14 amino acids. V lost 8 bases, J lost 0 bases, and 8 bases lay in between. The CDR3 nucleotides read TGTGCCAGTTTTTCCAGCTCTGGGGCCAACGTCCTGACTTTC. This encodes CASFSSSGANVLTF.

The V gene is TRBV11-1, the J gene TRBJ2-5; 7 nucleotides match TRBD2. The length of the CDR3 is 15 residues. Trimming cost V 2 bases and J 5 bases; bases outside gene matches: 8. Germline V gene sequence: CDR1 SGHAT, CDR2 FQDESV (reference sequence). The CDR3 nucleotides read TGTGCCAGCAGCTTATTGGGACTCGGGAGGGAGACCCAGTACTTC. Translated: CASSLLGLGRETQYF.

This clone was recorded a few times. The chain employs TRBV9 and TRBJ2-6, with 8 bases fitting TRBD2. The V segment lost 3 bases and the J segment 4 bases; nucleotides outside the gene matches: 15. The CDR3 runs to 19 residues. Looked up from germline, CDR1 is SGDLS and CDR2 is YYNGEE. CDR3 DNA: TGTGCCAGCAGCGCCAGCGGGGGCAGTTCGTCTGGGGGGGCCAACGTCCTGACTTTC. Amino acids: CASSASGGSSSGGANVLTF.

The rearrangement uses TRBV5-1 and TRBJ2-1, with a possible D match to TRBD1 (5 bases). V lost 2 bases, J lost 10 bases, and 7 bases lay in between. Germline V gene data show CDR1 as SGHRS and CDR2 as YFSETQ. The CDR3 totals 11 residues. The CDR3 loop reads CASSLNREQFF. CDR3 nucleotide sequence: TGCGCCAGCAGCTTAAACAGGGAGCAGTTCTTC.

The chain employs TRBV11-2 and TRBJ2-1; D unclear. The V gene's germline CDR1 is SGHAT and CDR2 FQNNGV. This CDR3 contains 15 residues. Trimming removed 5 bases at V and 0 bases at J, with 11 bases between. The CDR3 loop is CASSTLRSSYNEQFF. The CDR3 DNA reads TGTGCCAGCAGCACCTTGCGGAGCTCCTACAATGAGCAGTTCTTC.

V usage is TRBV10-3 and J usage is TRBJ1-2, with 8 bases identical to TRBD1. Germline CDR1 reads ENHRY; CDR2 reads SYGVKD. V gave up 0 bases and J gave up 8 bases; unmatched junction bases: 5. CDR3 length: 14 amino acids. CDR3 protein: CAISESRQGYGYTF. CDR3 nucleotide sequence: TGTGCCATCAGTGAGTCGAGACAGGGGTACGGCTACACCTTC.

The count of this clone is one. The rearrangement uses TRBV5-6 and TRBJ2-1; no clear D. The CDR3 extends over 16 amino acids. The V end lost 2 bases, the J end lost 2 bases, and 14 bases lay between the germline ends. Germline V CDR1 and CDR2: SGHDT, YYEEEE. CDR3 DNA: TGTGCCAGCAGCTTATACACGGGTATCCCCTACAATGAGCAGTTCTTC. It specifies CASSLYTGIPYNEQFF.

The chain is built from TRBV19 and TRBJ2-7; 8 bases line up with TRBD2. The CDR3 has 16 residues. Germline-derived CDR1 and CDR2 are LNHDA and SQIVND (reference sequence). V dropped 3 bases and J dropped 7; count of bases not matched to a gene: 14. In nucleotides, the CDR3 is TGTGCCAGTAGTATCAGAGCGGGGGATTCCCCCCTGGAGCAGTACTTC. Residues: CASSIRAGDSPLEQYF.

This chain uses TRBV10-3 with TRBJ2-2; 10 nucleotides agree with TRBD1. V was clipped by 11 bases and J by 6 bases; unmatched bases: 12. Germline V gives CDR1 ENHRY, CDR2 SYGVKD. The CDR3 sequence is 15 residues long. This CDR3 is CASAPTGTGAGELFF. The DNA for the CDR3 is TGTGCCTCGGCCCCCACCGGGACAGGGGCCGGGGAGCTGTTTTTT.

This chain connects TRBV10-3 to TRBJ1-2; weak D call: TRBD1 (6 bases). Trimming left V 3 bases short and J 2 bases short, with 13 bases between. The CDR3 has 15 amino acids. Germline V CDR1 and CDR2: ENHRY, SYGVKD. The CDR3 loop reads CAISDRAGDNYGYTF. The CDR3 bases are TGTGCCATCAGTGATCGGGCAGGGGACAACTATGGCTACACCTTC.

This clone was recorded only once. The chain combines TRBV2 with TRBJ1-1; possibly TRBD1 for D (6 bases). The V gene lost 4 bases and the J gene lost 4 bases, with 16 bases spanning the gap. Germline values: CDR1 SNHLY, CDR2 FYNNEI. This CDR3 is built from 15 residues. This CDR3 is CASSAQGTPSTEAFF. Here the CDR3 DNA reads TGTGCCAGCAGTGCTCAGGGGACCCCAAGCACTGAAGCTTTCTTT.

This chain links TRBV7-9 with TRBJ2-7, with D hard to call. The germline V gene has CDR1 SEHNR and CDR2 FQNEAQ (reference sequence). The CDR3 sequence is 15 residues long. V shed 5 bases and J shed 2 bases, with 16 bases lying between them. The CDR3 is CASSPLYGGTYEQYF. DNA of the CDR3: TGTGCCAGCAGCCCCCTGTATGGCGGCACCTACGAGCAGTACTTC.

This chain links TRBV10-1 with TRBJ2-4, with a possible D match to TRBD2 (7 bases). This CDR3 has 14 amino acids. V lost 8 bases to trimming and J lost 12 bases, with 23 bases between them. Per germline, CDR1 WNHNN and CDR2 SYGVQD (reference sequence). CDR3 DNA sequence: TGCGCCAGCCTAGGACTAGAAGAAGTGGACAGTCAGTACTTC. Translated: CASLGLEEVDSQYF.

The chain is built from TRBV11-3 and TRBJ2-7, with a weak D call TRBD1 (5 bases). Trimming removed 4 bases at V and 6 bases at J, with 19 bases between. The CDR3 spans 15 residues. From germline, CDR1 is SGHNT and CDR2 YENEEA. The CDR3 loop is CASSSKGAKITEQYF. As DNA, the CDR3 is TGTGCCAGCAGCTCGAAAGGGGCAAAGATCACCGAGCAGTACTTC.

The sample holds a few counts of this clone. Other DNA sequences within the sample encode an identical CDR3. The chain is built from TRBV5-1 and TRBJ1-1; TRBD1 matches 8 bases. The V segment lost 0 bases and the J segment 1 base; nucleotides outside the gene matches: 2. Germline V gene lookup returns CDR1 SGHRS and CDR2 YFSETQ. This CDR3 has 15 amino acids. The CDR3 region has the DNA TGCGCCAGCAGCTTGGGAGGGACAGGGAACACTGAAGCTTTCTTT. Residues: CASSLGGTGNTEAFF.

The gene calls are TRBV11-2 and TRBJ1-3, with 7 bases that match TRBD1. This CDR3 region has 11 residues. The germline V gene has CDR1 SGHAT and CDR2 FQNNGV. Unmatched junction bases numbered 4, after V lost 6 bases and J lost 11 bases. CDR3 bases: TGTGCCAGCAGTTCCGGGACAGCCATATATTTT. Translation: CASSSGTAIYF.

CDR3 sequence: CASSLAVAGESFTYEQYF. CDR3 sequence (DNA): TGTGCCAGCAGCTTGGCGGTAGCGGGGGAAAGCTTTACCTACGAGCAGTACTTC. V gene TRBV5-5 combines with J gene TRBJ2-7, with TRBD2 matching 9 bases. V dropped 0 bases and J dropped 2; count of bases not matched to a gene: 12. Looked up from germline, CDR1 is SGHKS and CDR2 is YYEKEE (reference sequence). There are 18 residues in the CDR3. The full variable domain, in which reference TRBV5-5 and TRBJ2-7 provide the parts outside the CDR3, is DAGVTQSPTHLIKTRGQQVTLRCSPISGHKSVSWYQQVLGQGPQFIFQYYEKEERGRGNFPDRFSARQFPNYSSELNVNALLLGDSALYLCASSLAVAGESFTYEQYFGPGTRLTVT.

This chain links TRBV6-1 with TRBJ1-5, with a tentative D call TRBD1 (5 bases). CDR1 is MNHNS and CDR2 is SASEGT in the germline V gene. V was trimmed by 2 bases and J by 4 bases, leaving 12 bases between them. This CDR3 region has 15 residues. Here the CDR3 DNA reads TGTGCCAGCAGTGAAATGACAGAGCCGAATCAGCCCCAGCATTTT. It yields the protein CASSEMTEPNQPQHF.

This clone was counted a few times. The chain couples TRBV27 to TRBJ2-3; 10 bases line up with TRBD2. Germline assignment: CDR1 MNHEY and CDR2 SMNVEV (reference sequence). With 5 bases clipped from V and 6 bases from J, the junction kept 11 bases outside the gene matches. This CDR3 has 16 amino acids. CDR3 loop: CASSRDGTSVFDTQYF. The CDR3 region has the DNA TGTGCCAGCAGTCGGGATGGGACTAGCGTATTCGATACGCAGTATTTT.

The chain combines TRBV6-5 with TRBJ2-7; tentative D call: TRBD2 (6 bases). Trimming took 6 bases from V and 2 from J, leaving 17 bases between them. Per germline, CDR1 MNHEY and CDR2 SVGAGI. This CDR3 region has 15 residues. Here the CDR3 DNA reads TGTGCCAGCAGCGAGGGGAGGTCCCCGACCTACGAGCAGTACTTC. Protein sequence: CASSEGRSPTYEQYF.

This chain links TRBV19 with TRBJ1-1; TRBD1 matches 8 bases. The CDR3 covers 13 residues. Unmatched junction bases numbered 8, after V lost 10 bases and J lost 4 bases. Germline CDR1 and CDR2: LNHDA and SQIVND (reference sequence). CDR3 DNA sequence: TGTGCCATTTCCCTGACAGGGGCCACTGAAGCTTTCTTT. Its protein is CAISLTGATEAFF.

The J gene is TRBJ2-5, the V gene TRBV4-1, with 10 positions matching TRBD2. V gave up 3 bases and J gave up 4 bases; unmatched junction bases: 11. Germline V gene data show CDR1 as MGHRA and CDR2 as YSYEKL. The CDR3 covers 17 residues. The CDR3 region is CASSQLGLAESGETQYF. DNA for the CDR3: TGCGCCAGCAGCCAGCTCGGACTAGCGGAGAGCGGAGAGACCCAGTACTTC.

The chain has TRBV7-8 and TRBJ1-2; TRBD1 aligns across 8 bases. This CDR3 is built from 14 residues. Germline loops: CDR1 SGHVS, CDR2 FQNEAQ. Trimming cost V 1 base and J 8 bases; bases outside gene matches: 6. CDR3 nucleotide sequence: TGTGCCAGCAGCTTAGGATACAGGGGGGACGGCTACACCTTC. Translated, it gives CASSLGYRGDGYTF.